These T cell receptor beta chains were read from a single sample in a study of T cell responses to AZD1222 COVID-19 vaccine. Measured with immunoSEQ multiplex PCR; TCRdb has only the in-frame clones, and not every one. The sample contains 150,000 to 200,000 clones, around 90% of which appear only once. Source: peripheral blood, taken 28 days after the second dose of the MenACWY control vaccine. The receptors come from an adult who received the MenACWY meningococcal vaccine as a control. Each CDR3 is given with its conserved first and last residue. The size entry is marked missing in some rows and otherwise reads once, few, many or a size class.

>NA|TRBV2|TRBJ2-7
CASSGLATTYEQYF
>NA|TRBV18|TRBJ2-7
CASSPNPPGTGGDEQYF
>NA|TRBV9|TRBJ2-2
CASSVLGDPTNTGELFF
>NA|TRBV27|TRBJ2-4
CASSFRNIQYF
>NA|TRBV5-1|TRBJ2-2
CASTFSDSLTGELFF
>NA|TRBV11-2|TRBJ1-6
CASSRAPGSPLHF
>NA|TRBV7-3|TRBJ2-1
CASSLVGLARNNEQFF
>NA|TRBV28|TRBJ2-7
CASRGSSYEQYF
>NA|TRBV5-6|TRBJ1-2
CASSLRGNYGYTF
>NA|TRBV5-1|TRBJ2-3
CASSAITGRGTDTQYF
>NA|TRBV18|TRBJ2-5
CASSPPTRETQYF
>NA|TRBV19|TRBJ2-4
CASWGSGSDKNIQYF
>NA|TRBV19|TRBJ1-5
CASSRGRGYDNQPQHF
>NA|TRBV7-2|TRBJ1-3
CASSLGGDPGNTIYF
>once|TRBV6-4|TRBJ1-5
CASSTVRGRRLHF
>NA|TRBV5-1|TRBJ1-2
CASSLERQGVGYTF
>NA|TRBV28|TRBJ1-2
CASSSITDSRYGYTF
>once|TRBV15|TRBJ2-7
CATSPLAEGFYEQYF
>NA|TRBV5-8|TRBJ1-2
CASNPASGGEPHDYGYTF
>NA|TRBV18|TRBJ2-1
CASSSRLAGGYEQFF
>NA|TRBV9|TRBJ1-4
CASSVGAAATNEKLFF
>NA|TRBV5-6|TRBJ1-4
CASSLDNRGEKLFF
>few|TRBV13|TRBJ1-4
CASSQTGRVGREKLFF
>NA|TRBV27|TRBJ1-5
CASSLLMGSGQPQHF
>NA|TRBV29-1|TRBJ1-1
CSVALMDKNTEAFF
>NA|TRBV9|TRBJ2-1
CASSFDTSGMFEQFF
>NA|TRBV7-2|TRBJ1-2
CASSLWTGPYGYTF
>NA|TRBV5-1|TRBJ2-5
CASTPGTGEETQYF
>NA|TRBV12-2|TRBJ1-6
CASRPRGGWDSPLHF
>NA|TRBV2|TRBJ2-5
CAPARSSQETQYF
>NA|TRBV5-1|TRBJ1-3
CASSSLSSGNTIYF
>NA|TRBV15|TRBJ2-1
CATGAGNEQFF
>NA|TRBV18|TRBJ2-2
CASSPSGGGANTGELFF
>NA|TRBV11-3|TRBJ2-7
CASSFTSGSSYEQYF
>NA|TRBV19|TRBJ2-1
CASSIEDSGNEQFF
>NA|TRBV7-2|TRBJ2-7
CASSPGPWNEQYF
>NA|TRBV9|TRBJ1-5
CASSVEGHPNQPQHF
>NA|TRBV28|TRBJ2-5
CASSYPTQETQYF
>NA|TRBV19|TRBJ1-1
CASSATGNTEAFF
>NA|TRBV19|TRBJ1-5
CASSISGQFGDSNQPQHF
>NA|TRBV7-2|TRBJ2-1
CASSLDPGDNEQFF
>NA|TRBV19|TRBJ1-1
CASSIAGGRTEAFF
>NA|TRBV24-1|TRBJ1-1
CATSPAGGTEAFF
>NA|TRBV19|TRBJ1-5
CASSKTGFNQPQHF
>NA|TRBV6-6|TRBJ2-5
CASSYPRQGWGTQYF
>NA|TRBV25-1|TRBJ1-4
CATQDPGGEKLFF
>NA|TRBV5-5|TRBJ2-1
CASSLGDYNEQFF
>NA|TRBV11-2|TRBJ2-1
CASSLESLGASYNEQFF
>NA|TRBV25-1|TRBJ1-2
CASSATRTGYTF
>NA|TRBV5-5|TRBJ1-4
CASSSRLPSATLEKLFF
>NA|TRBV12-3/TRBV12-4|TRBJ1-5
CASSQSKAQPQHF
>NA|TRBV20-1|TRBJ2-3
CSASSTGGDTQYF
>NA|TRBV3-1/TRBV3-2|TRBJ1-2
CASSQVDRGYGYTF